The clone carrying this TCR beta chain appeared once. This specimen comes from a study of blood T cell repertoires in COVID-19. Here immunoSEQ multiplex PCR was the method, and the copy in TCRdb shows in-frame clones only, minus some. The table has tens of thousands of clones, 91% seen once. Material for sequencing was peripheral blood. The source of this sequence is a man aged 60 to 75 with acute or convalescent COVID-19.

DNA for the CDR3: TGTGCCAGCACGAGGACTGGGGCCAACGTCCTGACTTTC. This gives the protein CASTRTGANVLTF. V usage is TRBV27 and J usage is TRBJ2-6; D not certain. V was cut by 7 bases and J by 2 bases, with 6 bases left in between. CDR3 size: 13 residues. CDR1 MNHEY and CDR2 SMNVEV come from the germline V gene (reference sequence).